The 9 T cell receptor beta chains below were found in one sample sequenced in a study of CD8 T cells in ankylosing spondylitis. Notes on the study in general: Seemingly characteristic of ankylosing spondylitis blood was a TCR beta motif consisting of about 8 highly homologous variants.

The antigens these receptors bind are not known. TCRdb re-derived calls from the 5' RACE reads in MiXCR, one entry per CDR3 protein. The sample lists about 450,000 distinct CDR3 sequences, about 24% occurring once. Sequencing was performed on blood, either unsorted or a sorted T cell fraction (not recorded which). The receptors shown here come from a male donor with ankylosing spondylitis.

This chain uses TRBV20-1 with TRBJ1-2, with D tentatively TRBD1 (6 bases). The CDR3 runs 13 residues. Germline-derived CDR1 and CDR2 are DFQATT and SNEGSKA (reference sequence). Trimming pared 5 bases from V and 5 bases from J, leaving 15 bases between. CDR3 in DNA: TGCAGTGCTCTCAGGACAGAGCCTTATGGCTACACCTTC. This encodes CSALRTEPYGYTF.

The chain recombines TRBV2 with TRBJ2-5; a possible D gene is TRBD2 (6 bases). CDR1 and CDR2 from the germline V gene are SNHLY and FYNNEI. Trimming shortened V by 6 bases and J by 5 bases, and 13 bases separated the two germline ends. This CDR3 is 13 amino acids long. Written as DNA, the CDR3 is TGTGCCAGCAGCCGCGGGGCTGCGGAGACCCAGTACTTC. This encodes CASSRGAAETQYF. The full variable domain, in which reference TRBV2 and TRBJ2-5 provide the parts outside the CDR3, is EPEVTQTPSHQVTQMGQEVILRCVPISNHLYFYWYRQILGQKVEFLVSFYNNEISEKSEIFDDQFSVERPDGSNFTLKIRSTKLEDSAMYFCASSRGAAETQYFGPGTRLLVL.

This clonotype was detected a few times. The chain employs TRBV12-3 or TRBV12-4 and TRBJ1-1; tentative D call: TRBD1 (6 bases). This CDR3 region has 16 residues. The germline V and J ends were trimmed by 5 bases and 1 base, with 17 bases remaining between them. For the CDR3, the DNA is TGTGCCAGCAGTATTAGTTCAGGGGTCGGGAACACTGAAGCTTTCTTT. The encoded protein is CASSISSGVGNTEAFF.

CDR3 residues: CASSLWTGGGNQPQHF. The DNA of the CDR3 is TGTGCCAGCAGCCTGTGGACAGGGGGCGGCAATCAGCCCCAGCATTTT. This rearrangement joins TRBV7-2 to TRBJ1-5; 11 bases are shared with TRBD1. The V gene end was trimmed by 5 bases and the J gene end by 2 bases; junction bases not matched to a gene: 5. The length of the CDR3 is 16 residues. Germline V gene data show CDR1 as SGHTA and CDR2 as FQGNSA.

The chain carries TRBV20-1 and TRBJ2-1; D is perhaps TRBD2 (6 bases). CDR1 is DFQATT and CDR2 is SNEGSKA in the germline V gene (reference sequence). V lost 3 bases and J 0 bases, leaving 12 bases between the germline ends. The CDR3 extends over 15 amino acids. For the CDR3, the DNA is TGCAGTGCTAGTCTAGCGCCTAGCTCCTACAATGAGCAGTTCTTC. Its translation: CSASLAPSSYNEQFF.

This clonotype has a handful of counts. In DNA form, the CDR3 reads TGTGCCAGCAGCGCTCTTAAGACAGGGTCGGTAAAACTGTTTTTT. Amino acids: CASSALKTGSVKLFF. This sequence joins TRBV6-1 and TRBJ1-4; 7 bases agree with TRBD1. Germline V gives CDR1 MNHNS, CDR2 SASEGT. The CDR3 is 15 residues long. V shed 6 bases and J 10 bases; nucleotides not matched to a gene: 14.

Notes on this clonotype: A much larger clone differs from this one at a single base, so this may be a read error. This sequence joins TRBV3-1 and TRBJ2-3, with a tentative D call TRBD1 (5 bases). Per the germline V gene, CDR1 is LGHDT and CDR2 is YNNKEL (reference sequence). This CDR3 region has 12 residues. The CDR3 loop reads CTSSPYRDTQYF. CDR3 DNA: TGTACCAGCAGCCCCTACAGGGATACGCAGTATTTT.

In its sample, this clonotype was seen a few times. The chain joins TRBV18 to TRBJ1-1, with D perhaps matching TRBD1 (5 bases). The CDR3 contains 13 residues. The V gene's germline CDR1 is KGHSH and CDR2 LQKENI. V was pared by 3 bases and J by 5 bases, with 10 bases between. Written as DNA, the CDR3 is TGTGCCAGCTCACCCAGGGCGAGGACTGAAGCTTTCTTT. This gives the protein CASSPRARTEAFF.

This clonotype was observed a few times. The J gene is TRBJ2-1, the V gene TRBV15; 7 bases align to TRBD2. Trimming took 8 bases from V and 5 from J; bases not matched to a gene: 6. The CDR3 is 13 amino acids. CDR1 and CDR2 from the germline V gene are LNHNV and YYDKDF (reference sequence). CDR3 coding DNA: TGTGCCACCGGGAGGGGATACCACAATGAGCAGTTCTTC. Amino acids: CATGRGYHNEQFF.